The next 20 T cell receptor beta chains were all read from a single sample in a study of human T cells and chemical hapten exposure. Each CDR3 protein is one row after TCRdb ran MiXCR on the RACE reads. This sample has roughly 260,000 distinct CDR3 sequences, with around 9.3% found just once. Time point denoted: pre-sensitization, week 0. The sample's treatment: therapeutic diphenylcyclopropenone sensitization with weekly scalp DPC. Sequenced material: whole blood, taken in connection with sensitization to the hapten diphenylcyclopropenone (DPC). These receptors were taken from a woman in her thirties or forties with alopecia areata. Some clones in this sample may be carry-over from other donors' samples.

This clonotype was seen a handful of times. The chain combines TRBV12-3 or TRBV12-4 with TRBJ2-7; weak D call: TRBD2 (6 bases). The V end lost 1 base, the J end lost 3 bases, and 7 bases lay between the germline ends. This CDR3 comprises 13 residues. CDR3 loop: CASSLGEVYEQYF. The CDR3 DNA sequence: TGTGCCAGCAGTTTAGGGGAGGTCTACGAGCAGTACTTC.

This clonotype was picked up many times. J is TRBJ1-2 and V is TRBV24-1; no firm D call. The CDR3 extends over 15 amino acids. The V gene's germline CDR1 is KGHDR and CDR2 SFDVKD. V was trimmed by 3 bases and J by 6 bases, leaving 16 bases between them. CDR3 residues: CATSDTRQRSNGYTF. The CDR3 coding sequence is TGTGCCACCAGTGATACGCGACAAAGGTCTAATGGCTACACCTTC.

This clonotype appeared a few times. V is TRBV6-6 and J is TRBJ1-1; TRBD1 might be the D (6 bases). The CDR3 runs 16 residues. With 3 bases removed from V and 2 bases from J, the gap between germline ends came to 16 bases. Looked up from germline, CDR1 is MNHNY and CDR2 is SVGAGI (reference sequence). CDR3 in amino acids: CASSYPTTGGNTEAFF. The CDR3 DNA reads as TGTGCCAGCAGTTATCCTACGACAGGCGGTAACACTGAAGCTTTCTTT.

V usage is TRBV9 and J usage is TRBJ1-1; 7 positions match TRBD1. V lost 4 bases, J lost 2 bases, and 8 bases stayed unmatched. Germline CDR1 reads SGDLS; CDR2 reads YYNGEE. The CDR3 runs to 15 residues. CDR3 residues: CASSKATGRNTEAFF. In DNA form, the CDR3 reads TGTGCCAGCAGCAAAGCGACAGGGAGAAACACTGAAGCTTTCTTT.

The chain couples TRBV9 to TRBJ1-1, with TRBD1 matching over 7 bases. This CDR3 has 14 residues. V shed 0 bases and J 1 base; nucleotides not matched to a gene: 0. The germline gives CDR1 SGDLS, CDR2 YYNGEE. The CDR3 nucleotides are TGTGCCAGCAGCGTAGGGGACAGGAACACTGAAGCTTTCTTT. Translated, it gives CASSVGDRNTEAFF. Supplemented by reference TRBV9 and TRBJ1-1, the full variable domain reads DSGVTQTPKHLITATGQRVTLRCSPRSGDLSVYWYQQSLDQGLQFLIQYYNGEERAKGNILERFSAQQFPDLHSELNLSSLELGDSALYFCASSVGDRNTEAFFGQGTRLTVV.

This clonotype was seen a few times. The CDR3 DNA reads as TGTGCCAGCAGCCCGACGACAGGGCAAGGGAATTCACCCCTCCACTTT. Translation: CASSPTTGQGNSPLHF. The V and J genes are TRBV7-9 and TRBJ1-6, with 7 bases aligning to TRBD1. The CDR3 sequence is 16 residues long. Germline V gene data show CDR1 as SEHNR and CDR2 as FQNEAQ (reference sequence). The J segment lost 7 bases and the V segment lost 5 bases, leaving 11 bases of the junction unmatched.

This clonotype has at least ten counts. J is TRBJ2-5 and V is TRBV28; 8 nucleotides agree with TRBD1. Germline lookup yields CDR1 MDHEN and CDR2 SYDVKM. CDR3 length: 16 amino acids. Unmatched junction bases numbered 10, after V lost 2 bases and J lost 5 bases. The CDR3 protein is CASSLAHGQGYETQYF. As DNA, the CDR3 is TGTGCCAGCAGTTTAGCCCACGGACAGGGATATGAGACCCAGTACTTC.

In its sample, this clonotype was seen a few times. This rearrangement joins TRBV5-1 to TRBJ1-1; a possible D gene is TRBD1 (5 bases). Per the germline V gene, CDR1 is SGHRS and CDR2 is YFSETQ. This CDR3 has 16 amino acids. V lost 0 bases and J lost 1, with 13 bases in between. CDR3: CASSLEPLGGNTEAFF. The CDR3 region has the DNA TGCGCCAGCAGCTTGGAACCACTGGGGGGGAACACTGAAGCTTTCTTT.

This clonotype was counted at least ten times. The chain combines TRBV12-3 or TRBV12-4 with TRBJ1-2; 7 nucleotides line up with TRBD1. This CDR3 has 13 residues. Germline trimming cut 6 bases from V and 2 bases from J; bases unmatched to any gene: 3. CDR3 sequence (DNA): TGTGCCAGCAGGGAGGGGGCCAACTATGGCTACACCTTC. Amino acids: CASREGANYGYTF.

This clonotype has just a few counts. V and J are TRBV9 and TRBJ2-2; no clear D gene. Germline lookup yields CDR1 SGDLS and CDR2 YYNGEE. This CDR3 has 15 amino acids. Between the trimmed V and J ends, which lost 2 bases and 0 bases, there was a span of 8 bases. CDR3 in DNA: TGTGCCAGCAGCGTCTGGGGAACGAACACCGGGGAGCTGTTTTTT. Translated: CASSVWGTNTGELFF.

This clonotype showed up just a few times. The V gene is TRBV7-8, the J gene TRBJ2-7, with TRBD1 identical over 7 bases. Germline V gene lookup returns CDR1 SGHVS and CDR2 FQNEAQ. The CDR3 is 14 residues long. J lost 0 bases, V lost 5 bases, and 4 bases had no gene match. The chain's CDR3 is CASSPDRISYEQYF. CDR3 coding DNA: TGTGCCAGCAGCCCGGACAGGATCTCCTACGAGCAGTACTTC. Based on the CDR3 plus reference TRBV7-8 and TRBJ2-7, the full variable domain is GAGVSQSPRYKVAKRGQDVALRCDPISGHVSLFWYQQALGQGPEFLTYFQNEAQLDKSGLPSDRFFAERPEGSVSTLKIQRTQQEDSAVYLCASSPDRISYEQYFGPGTRLTVT.

The chain couples TRBV7-2 to TRBJ2-3, with a tentative D call TRBD2 (6 bases). Trimming took off 5 bases at V and 1 base at J, with 10 bases between the two ends. The CDR3 is 14 residues long. Germline V gene sequence: CDR1 SGHTA, CDR2 FQGNSA. DNA of the CDR3: TGTGCCAGCAGCCCGACTAGGGGCACAGATACGCAGTATTTT. It translates to CASSPTRGTDTQYF.

This clonotype was recorded many times. The V gene is TRBV2, the J gene TRBJ2-3, with D uncertain. The CDR3 contains 12 residues. V shed 7 bases and J shed 0 bases, with 5 bases lying between them. Germline CDR1 reads SNHLY; CDR2 reads FYNNEI. CDR3 in DNA: TGTGCCAGCACCCCTAGCACAGATACGCAGTATTTT. Its protein product is CASTPSTDTQYF.

This clonotype has a count of ten or more. This sequence joins TRBV29-1 and TRBJ1-1; D is uncertain. The V end was cut by 7 bases, the J end by 3 bases, with 15 bases between. Germline V gene data show CDR1 as SQVTM and CDR2 as ANQGSEA. This CDR3 has 13 residues. CDR3 bases: TGCAGCGCACACGTAAACTTGGACACTGAAGCTTTCTTT. Translation: CSAHVNLDTEAFF.

As for this clonotype: An end of the junction differs from the germline gene, which may be a read error. J is TRBJ2-1 and V is TRBV2; maybe TRBD2 (5 bases). The CDR3 extends over 11 amino acids. Germline V gene data show CDR1 as SNHLY and CDR2 as FYNNEI. The CDR3: CASREGREKFF. Written as DNA, the CDR3 is TGTGCCAGCAGGGAAGGTAGGGAGAAGTTCTTC.

This clonotype was counted only a few times. CDR3: CSVVPGDSSYEQYF. The CDR3 nucleotides are TGCAGCGTTGTGCCAGGTGATAGCTCCTACGAGCAGTACTTC. The chain uses TRBV29-1 and TRBJ2-7; no clear D. V lost 4 bases to trimming and J lost 0 bases, with 13 bases between them. The CDR3 consists of 14 residues. Germline values: CDR1 SQVTM, CDR2 ANQGSEA.

This clonotype has more than one count but fewer than ten. The chain uses TRBV30 and TRBJ2-1; TRBD2 aligns across 13 bases. The CDR3 spans 16 residues. V shed 0 bases and J 8 bases; nucleotides not matched to a gene: 7. Per germline, CDR1 GTSNPN and CDR2 SVGIG (reference sequence). Written as DNA, the CDR3 is TGTGCCTGGAGTGTACGGGGGACTAGCGGGAATTATGAGCAGTTCTTC. It translates to CAWSVRGTSGNYEQFF. The variable domain in full, with the rest retrieved from reference TRBV30 and TRBJ2-1, is SQTIHQWPATLVQPVGSPLSLECTVEGTSNPNLYWYRQAAGRGLQLLFYSVGIGQISSEVPQNLSASRPQDRQFILSSKKLLLSDSGFYLCAWSVRGTSGNYEQFFGPGTRLTVL.

This chain joins TRBV3-1 and TRBJ2-3; TRBD2 aligns across 7 bases. This CDR3 region has 11 residues. The J segment lost 8 bases and the V segment lost 5 bases, leaving 1 base of the junction unmatched. Germline CDR1 LGHDT, CDR2 YNNKEL (reference sequence). The CDR3 spells CASSTGGTQYF. Here the CDR3 DNA reads TGTGCCAGCAGCACGGGGGGTACGCAGTATTTT.

This clonotype showed up many times. This chain joins TRBV12-3 or TRBV12-4 and TRBJ1-2; D remains ambiguous. This CDR3 region has 13 residues. Trimming pared 5 bases from V and 5 bases from J, leaving 12 bases between. CDR3 bases: TGTGCCAGCAGTCCCATGGGAGGATATGGCTACACCTTC. Its protein product is CASSPMGGYGYTF.

The rearrangement joins TRBV2 to TRBJ1-5; a weak D match, TRBD1 (6 bases). The V gene's germline CDR1 is SNHLY and CDR2 FYNNEI. CDR3 length equals 16 residues. Trimming took off 0 bases at V and 3 bases at J, with 12 bases between the two ends. The CDR3 nucleotides are TGTGCCAGCAGTGAAGCGCCCACAGGGAACAATCAGCCCCAGCATTTT. Encoded protein: CASSEAPTGNNQPQHF.